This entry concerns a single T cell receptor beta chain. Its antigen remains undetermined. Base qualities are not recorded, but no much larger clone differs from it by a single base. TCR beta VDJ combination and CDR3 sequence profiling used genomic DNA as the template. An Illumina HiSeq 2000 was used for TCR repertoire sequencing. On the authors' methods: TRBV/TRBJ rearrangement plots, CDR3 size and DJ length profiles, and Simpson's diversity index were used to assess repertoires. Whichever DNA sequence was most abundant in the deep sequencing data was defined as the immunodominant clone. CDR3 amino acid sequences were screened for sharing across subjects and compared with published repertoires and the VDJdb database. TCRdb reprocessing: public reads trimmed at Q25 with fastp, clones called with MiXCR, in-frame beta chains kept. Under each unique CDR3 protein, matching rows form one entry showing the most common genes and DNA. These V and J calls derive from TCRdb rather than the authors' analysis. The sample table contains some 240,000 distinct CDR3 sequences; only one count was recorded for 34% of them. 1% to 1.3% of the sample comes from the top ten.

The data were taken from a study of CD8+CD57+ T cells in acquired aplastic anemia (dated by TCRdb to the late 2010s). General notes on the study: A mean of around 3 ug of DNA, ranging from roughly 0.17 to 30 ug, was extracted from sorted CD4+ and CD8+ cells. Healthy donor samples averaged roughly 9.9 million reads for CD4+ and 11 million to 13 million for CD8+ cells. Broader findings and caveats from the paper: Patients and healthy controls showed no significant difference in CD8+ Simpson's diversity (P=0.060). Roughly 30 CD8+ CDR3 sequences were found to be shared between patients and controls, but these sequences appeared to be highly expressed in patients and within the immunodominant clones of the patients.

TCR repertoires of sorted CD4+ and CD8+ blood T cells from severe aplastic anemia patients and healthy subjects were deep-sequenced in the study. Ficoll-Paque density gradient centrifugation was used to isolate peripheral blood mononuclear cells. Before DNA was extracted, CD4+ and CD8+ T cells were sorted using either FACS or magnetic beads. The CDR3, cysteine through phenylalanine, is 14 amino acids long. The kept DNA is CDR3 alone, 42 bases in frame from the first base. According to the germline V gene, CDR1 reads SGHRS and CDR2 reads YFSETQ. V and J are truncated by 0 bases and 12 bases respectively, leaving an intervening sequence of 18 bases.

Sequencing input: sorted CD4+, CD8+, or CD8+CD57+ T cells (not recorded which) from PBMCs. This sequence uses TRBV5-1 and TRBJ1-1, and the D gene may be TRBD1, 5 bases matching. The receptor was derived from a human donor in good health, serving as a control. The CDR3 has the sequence CASSLDGDAGRTFF. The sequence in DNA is TGCGCCAGCAGCTTGGACGGGGACGCGGGGAGAACTTTCTTT.